One and the same sample provided the 23 T cell receptor beta chains below, sequenced in a study of blood T cells in healthy people across ages. A J-beta primer mix and a sample-barcoded 5' primer were used in a second PCR of about 7 to 12 cycles. Via MiXCR, TCRdb re-called the 5' RACE reads, giving one row per CDR3 protein. The table has roughly 2 million distinct CDR3 sequences, less than 50% seen once. The sequenced material came from blood. The receptors derive from a woman aged 40 to 55 in good health.

The CDR3 loop is CSARAGNRENNEQYF. CDR3 sequence (DNA): TGCAGTGCTAGAGCAGGGAACAGGGAAAACAATGAGCAGTACTTC. The gene calls are TRBV20-1 and TRBJ2-4; D is possibly TRBD1 (6 bases). Per germline, CDR1 DFQATT and CDR2 SNEGSKA (reference sequence). V was clipped by 1 base and J by 13 bases, with 23 bases between them. This CDR3 has 15 amino acids.

The chain joins TRBV7-2 to TRBJ2-5; 7 bases align to TRBD1. With 5 bases clipped from V and 3 bases from J, the junction kept 3 bases outside the gene matches. The CDR3 sequence is 13 residues long. Germline V gene data show CDR1 as SGHTA and CDR2 as FQGNSA. For the CDR3, the DNA is TGTGCCAGCAGCGACGGGACAGAAGAGACCCAGTACTTC. Translated, it gives CASSDGTEETQYF.

The chain couples TRBV5-6 to TRBJ1-4, with 9 bases identical to TRBD1. Unmatched junction bases numbered 9, after V lost 4 bases and J lost 8 bases. This CDR3 is 15 amino acids long. CDR1 and CDR2 (germline): SGHDT, YYEEEE. The CDR3 DNA reads TGTGCCAGCAGCGCCGCCGGGACAGGGCTCGAAAAACTGTTTTTT. Amino acid sequence: CASSAAGTGLEKLFF.

The chain couples TRBV3-1 to TRBJ1-4; no clear D. This CDR3 region has 14 residues. Trimming stripped 4 bases from V and 5 bases from J, with 11 bases between. Germline lookup yields CDR1 LGHDT and CDR2 YNNKEL (reference sequence). As DNA, the CDR3 is TGTGCCAGCAGCCTGATAGGGCGGAATGAAAAACTGTTTTTT. This encodes CASSLIGRNEKLFF.

This rearrangement joins TRBV19 to TRBJ1-1; 8 bases agree with TRBD1. The CDR3 has 16 amino acids. CDR1 is LNHDA and CDR2 is SQIVND in the germline V gene (reference sequence). After removal of 8 bases from V and 5 bases from J, the junction contained 16 bases not matched to a gene. CDR3 amino acids: CASRSFDRGEGTEAFF. Written as DNA, the CDR3 is TGTGCCAGTCGAAGTTTCGACAGGGGCGAAGGGACTGAAGCTTTCTTT.

The rearrangement links TRBV27 to TRBJ2-5, with D perhaps TRBD1 or TRBD2 (5 bases each). Germline CDR1 MNHEY, CDR2 SMNVEV (reference sequence). This CDR3 spans 17 amino acids. With 6 bases removed from V and 11 bases from J, the gap between germline ends came to 31 bases. As DNA, the CDR3 is TGTGCCAGCAGACCTCCTCCGGGACGAAGGAACTACAATGAGCAGTACTTC. Residues: CASRPPPGRRNYNEQYF.

V usage is TRBV7-6 and J usage is TRBJ2-6; no definite D call. The CDR3 covers 19 residues. Trimming took 0 bases from V and 4 from J, leaving 19 bases between them. Germline loops: CDR1 SGHVS, CDR2 FNYEAQ. The CDR3 sequence is CASSLASTASAAGANVLTF. CDR3 sequence (DNA): TGTGCCAGCAGCTTAGCTTCCACTGCTTCGGCGGCAGGGGCCAACGTCCTGACTTTC.

The chain is built from TRBV25-1 and TRBJ2-5; 7 bases align to TRBD2. The V gene end was trimmed by 2 bases and the J gene end by 11 bases; junction bases not matched to a gene: 11. The CDR3 is 14 residues long. Germline values: CDR1 MGHDK, CDR2 SYGVNS. The CDR3 DNA sequence: TGTGCCAGCAGTGAACATGGTCTCGCGGGGGAGCAGTACTTC. Translation gives CASSEHGLAGEQYF. Full variable domain (missing parts from reference TRBV25-1 and TRBJ2-5): EADIYQTPRYLVIGTGKKITLECSQTMGHDKMYWYQQDPGMELHLIHYSYGVNSTEKGDLSSESTVSRIRTEHFPLTLESARPSHTSQYLCASSEHGLAGEQYFGPGTRLLVL.

This clonotype turned up a few times. This chain connects TRBV6-2 or TRBV6-3 to TRBJ2-1, with a weak D call TRBD1 (6 bases). V dropped 5 bases and J dropped 4 bases, with 12 bases sitting between them. The CDR3 runs 14 residues. Germline V CDR1 and CDR2: MNHEY, SVGEGT. The DNA of the CDR3 is TGTGCCAGCAGTCGGGACACTATTTACAATGAGCAGTTCTTC. It specifies CASSRDTIYNEQFF.

The table lists this clonotype with a few counts. The rearrangement joins TRBV5-1 to TRBJ2-1, with TRBD2 matching 11 bases. CDR3 size: 17 residues. V lost 0 bases to trimming and J lost 4 bases; unmatched junction nucleotides: 6. Germline-derived CDR1 and CDR2 are SGHRS and YFSETQ. Here the CDR3 reads CASSLVTSGAPYNEQFF. DNA for the CDR3: TGCGCCAGCAGCTTGGTGACTAGCGGGGCCCCATACAATGAGCAGTTCTTC.

CDR3: CASSHGQPQHF. The CDR3 bases are TGTGCCAGCAGTCACGGACAGCCCCAGCATTTT. V gene TRBV6-6 combines with J gene TRBJ1-5; no clear D gene. The CDR3 length is 11 residues. Between the trimmed V and J ends, which lost 5 bases and 7 bases, there was a span of 6 bases. Germline values: CDR1 MNHNY, CDR2 SVGAGI (reference sequence).

The gene calls are TRBV12-3 or TRBV12-4 and TRBJ1-1; no clear D. V was trimmed by 3 bases and J by 1 base, leaving 9 bases between them. The CDR3 is 14 residues long. The CDR3 sequence is CASSFQATNTEAFF. CDR3 nucleotide sequence: TGTGCCAGCAGTTTTCAGGCTACGAACACTGAAGCTTTCTTT.

This clonotype was observed once. This CDR3 is CASSQDGGTANQPQHF. As DNA, the CDR3 is TGCGCCAGCAGCCAAGATGGTGGGACCGCCAATCAGCCCCAGCATTTT. The V and J genes are TRBV4-3 and TRBJ1-5, with a tentative D call TRBD1 (5 bases). There are 16 residues in the CDR3. Trimming took 0 bases from V and 3 from J, leaving 12 bases between them. The germline gives CDR1 LGHNA, CDR2 YSLEER.

This clonotype was detected only a few times. The chain carries TRBV20-1 and TRBJ1-5; tentatively, D is TRBD1 (6 bases). Trimming removed 6 bases from V and 2 bases from J, with 8 bases in between. Germline CDR1 DFQATT, CDR2 SNEGSKA (reference sequence). This CDR3 spans 12 amino acids. CDR3 in amino acids: CSAAGGNQPQHF. The CDR3 region has the DNA TGCAGTGCAGCAGGGGGCAATCAGCCCCAGCATTTT.

The V gene is TRBV6-5, the J gene TRBJ1-5; D uncertain. This CDR3 is built from 14 residues. Germline V gene sequence: CDR1 MNHEY, CDR2 SVGAGI. The V end was cut by 0 bases, the J end by 9 bases, with 12 bases between. The chain's CDR3 is CASSYSERVRPQHF. In nucleotides, the CDR3 is TGTGCCAGCAGTTACTCCGAGAGGGTGCGGCCCCAGCATTTT.

This sequence joins TRBV4-3 and TRBJ2-3; possible D gene TRBD1, 6 bases. V was pared by 4 bases and J by 2 bases, with 16 bases between. The germline gives CDR1 LGHNA, CDR2 YSLEER. CDR3 length: 16 amino acids. Here the CDR3 reads CASSRTVQGPTDTQYF. DNA of the CDR3: TGCGCCAGCAGCCGGACCGTACAGGGTCCCACAGATACGCAGTATTTT.

The chain links TRBV29-1 to TRBJ1-2, with D hard to call. The germline gives CDR1 SQVTM, CDR2 ANQGSEA. Trimming pared 4 bases from V and 5 bases from J, leaving 11 bases between. The CDR3 runs to 12 residues. As DNA, the CDR3 is TGCAGCGTTGCGGCGACGGATTATGGCTACACCTTC. Encoded protein: CSVAATDYGYTF.

This chain connects TRBV10-3 to TRBJ1-2; D unclear. Per germline, CDR1 ENHRY and CDR2 SYGVKD. V was clipped by 3 bases and J by 5 bases, with 7 bases between them. CDR3 length: 12 residues. The CDR3 DNA reads TGTGCCATCAGTGAACTACGGTATGGCTACACCTTC. It codes for CAISELRYGYTF.

Only a few counts were recorded for this clonotype. The V gene is TRBV20-1, the J gene TRBJ2-1; weak D call: TRBD1 (5 bases). This CDR3 contains 12 residues. Trimming shortened V by 5 bases and J by 4 bases, and 9 bases separated the two germline ends. Germline V gene data show CDR1 as DFQATT and CDR2 as SNEGSKA (reference sequence). This CDR3 reads CSASGFYNEQFF. In DNA form, the CDR3 reads TGCAGTGCTTCAGGGTTTTACAATGAGCAGTTCTTC.

The chain couples TRBV20-1 to TRBJ2-4, with D uncertain. The DNA matches TRBJ2-7 better at its end, which makes the J call doubtful. This CDR3 has 14 residues. In germline, CDR1 is DFQATT, CDR2 SNEGSKA (reference sequence). CDR3 residues: CSARVFGQGYEQYF. For the CDR3, the DNA is TGCAGTGCTAGAGTTTTTGGGCAAGGCTACGAGCAGTACTTC.

There are a few counts of this clonotype. The V gene is TRBV2, the J gene TRBJ2-7; perhaps TRBD1 as D (6 bases). The J call may be in error: the DNA end matches TRBJ2-5 better. The V gene's germline CDR1 is SNHLY and CDR2 FYNNEI. The CDR3 runs 14 residues. CDR3 coding DNA: TGTGCCAGCAGTGAAACGACAGGACAAGAGACCCAGTACTTC. It is translated as CASSETTGQETQYF.

The chain uses TRBV27 and TRBJ2-5; 9 bases agree with TRBD2. This CDR3 is built from 13 residues. Germline V gene data show CDR1 as MNHEY and CDR2 as SMNVEV (reference sequence). J was trimmed by 11 bases and V by 3 bases; bases with no gene match: 7. The CDR3 DNA follows: TGTGCCAGCAGTTTTTGCGGGGGGGGAGAGCAGTACTTC. Amino acids: CASSFCGGGEQYF.

There are a few counts of this clonotype. The chain recombines TRBV7-2 with TRBJ2-1; 9 bases fit TRBD2. Unmatched junction bases numbered 10, after V lost 5 bases and J lost 8 bases. Looked up from germline, CDR1 is SGHTA and CDR2 is FQGNSA. The CDR3 is 15 residues long. The CDR3 loop reads CASSTDLRGGDEQFF. CDR3 coding DNA: TGTGCCAGCAGCACCGACCTGCGGGGGGGAGATGAGCAGTTCTTC.